This T cell receptor beta chain appears in the sequencing data of a study of OX40 agonist ivuxolimab in advanced cancers. The protocol was immunoSEQ multiplex PCR, while the TCRdb copy is restricted to in-frame clones and leaves out a portion. The repertoire holds 55,000 to 75,000 clones, with just over 85% as singletons. The germline V gene encodes CDR1 MNHEY and CDR2 SVGAGI. V was trimmed by 4 bases and J by 7 bases, leaving 11 bases between them. This CDR3 region has 12 residues. The specimen comprised CD4+ or CD8+ T cells sorted from blood, sampled in a trial of the OX40 agonist ivuxolimab. The TCR sequence derives from an adult with an advanced solid tumor such as melanoma, head and neck, liver or kidney cancer. The V call is TRBV6-5, the J call TRBJ2-7; tentatively, D is TRBD2 (5 bases). The CDR3 here is CASSSDSREQYF. DNA for the CDR3: TGTGCCAGCAGTTCGGACTCGCGTGAGCAGTACTTC.